The 3 T cell receptor beta chains below all came from one sample that was sequenced in a study of shared clonotypes between healthy human individuals. CD45RO-negative, CCR7-selected cells formed the naive CD8 fraction, which excluded terminally differentiated effector memory CD45RA+ cells. The method was immunoSEQ multiplex PCR; TCRdb's version includes in-frame clones alone and lacks a portion of them. The sample lists over 2,000,000 clones; just over 90% were seen once. The specimen was naive CD8+ T cells from PBMCs. All receptors derive from a man aged 18 to 29 in good health. Some clones in this sample may be carry-over from other donors' samples.

V gene TRBV5-1 combines with J gene TRBJ2-7; 13 bases line up with TRBD2. The V gene end was trimmed by 6 bases and the J gene end by 4 bases; junction bases not matched to a gene: 4. The CDR3 contains 14 residues. From germline, CDR1 is SGHRS and CDR2 YFSETQ. The CDR3 DNA sequence: TGCGCCAGCAAAACTAGCGGGAGGGGGTACGAGCAGTACTTC. Protein sequence: CASKTSGRGYEQYF.

The J gene is TRBJ2-1, the V gene TRBV5-6; D tentatively fits TRBD1 or TRBD2 (5 bases each). Trimming shortened V by 1 base and J by 8 bases, and 7 bases separated the two germline ends. From germline, CDR1 is SGHDT and CDR2 YYEEEE. The CDR3 covers 12 residues. CDR3 DNA: TGTGCCAGCAGCTTGTTGGGGGATGAGCAGTTCTTC. Its translation: CASSLLGDEQFF.

The chain combines TRBV5-1 with TRBJ2-1, with D perhaps TRBD1 (6 bases). Germline V gives CDR1 SGHRS, CDR2 YFSETQ. This CDR3 region has 16 residues. The ends were cut back, 1 base at V and 6 bases at J, with 17 bases in the middle. The CDR3 region is CASSLWGQNRGNEQFF. DNA for the CDR3: TGCGCCAGCAGCTTGTGGGGGCAGAATAGGGGCAATGAGCAGTTCTTC.